This entry describes one T cell receptor beta chain. This CDR3 is also generated by other DNA sequences in the sample. In the source study's methods: Amplified reference gene primers provided the basis for estimating nucleated cell counts. Sequenced by immunoSEQ multiplex PCR; TCRdb stores in-frame clones only, minus some. The V and J calls and clone size come from that table; D and trimming were worked out from the DNA. The sample consists of under 300,000 clones, approximately 90% of them appearing once. This sample is drawn from a study of blood T cell repertoires in COVID-19. Study-level background: Sample material is recorded as cDNA or gDNA derived from T cells, B-cell-depleted T cells, or PBMCs.

Germline CDR1 reads SGHRS; CDR2 reads YFSETQ. Trimming cost V 3 bases and J 4 bases; bases outside gene matches: 2. The CDR3 consists of 14 residues. Allocation to cohorts depended on clinical history reported by the participants. All recovered Cohort 3 donors got two negative PCRs, got clearance, or saw symptom resolution. The chain links TRBV5-1 to TRBJ1-5, with 9 positions matching TRBD1. The receptor's source is a man between 35 and 55 years old who had recovered from COVID-19. The sample consisted of PBMCs or T cells enriched from blood (not recorded which). This CDR3 is CASSSGQGNQPQHF. CDR3 DNA sequence: TGCGCCAGCAGCTCGGGACAGGGAAATCAGCCCCAGCATTTT.